One and the same sample provided the 20 T cell receptor beta chains below, sequenced in a study of Tregs in tolerant kidney transplant recipients. Sequencing was performed with immunoSEQ multiplex PCR; in TCRdb, only in-frame clones are kept and a portion is missing. This sample contains roughly 23,000 clones. Mixed chimerism was transient after nonmyeloablative marrow transplants from related graft donors. The input for sequencing was CD4+ T cells from blood (PBMCs), taken 6 months after the transplant. The receptors stem from a human patient who received a combined kidney and bone marrow transplant. Part of the T cells may come from the graft donor.

In regard to this clone: The DNA ends 3 residues before the CDR3 does, and the rest of the CDR3 is filled in from the germline J gene. The J gene is TRBJ2-7, the V gene TRBV11-2; weak D call: TRBD1 (6 bases). Germline V lookup: CDR1 SGHAT, CDR2 FQNNGV. The ends were cut back, 5 bases at V and 1 base at J, with 9 bases in the middle. This CDR3 contains 13 residues. The CDR3 DNA, read in part, is TGTGCCAGCAGCCCCACAGGGTCCTACGAG. This translates into CASSPTGSYE. The full-length CDR3 reads as CASSPTGSYEQYF.

With respect to this clone: Coverage ceases 3 residues before the CDR3 finishes, and the germline J gene fills in the end. The chain carries TRBV19 and TRBJ2-1; 16 bases are shared with TRBD2. The CDR3 spans 17 residues. Germline V lookup: CDR1 LNHDA, CDR2 SQIVND (reference sequence). After removal of 4 bases from V and 3 bases from J, the junction contained 3 bases not matched to a gene. The CDR3 sequence: CASSKGLAGGIYNEQFF. CDR3 DNA, as far as it was read: TGTGCCAGTAGTAAGGGACTAGCGGGGGGGATCTACAATGAG.

Remarks on this clone: The read comes to an end 3 residues before the CDR3 does, leaving the germline J gene to fill in the end. This chain joins TRBV5-1 and TRBJ2-3; 11 bases agree with TRBD2. The CDR3 runs 17 residues. Germline V gives CDR1 SGHRS, CDR2 YFSETQ. After removal of 3 bases from V and 4 bases from J, the junction contained 10 bases not matched to a gene. Partial CDR3 DNA: TGCGCCAGCAGCTCGCCTAGCGGGGGGCGGAAGGCAGATACG. It translates to CASSSPSGGRKADT. The whole CDR3 sequence is CASSSPSGGRKADTQYF.

As concerns this clone: The DNA ends 3 residues before the CDR3 does, and the rest of the CDR3 is filled in from the germline J gene. V gene TRBV10-1 combines with J gene TRBJ2-3, with D maybe TRBD2 (5 bases). The CDR3 is 15 amino acids. V was shortened by 3 bases and J by 0 bases, with 10 bases between the two germline ends. The germline gives CDR1 WNHNN, CDR2 SYGVQD (reference sequence). CDR3 amino acids: CASSETPGSTDTQYF. The CDR3 bases that were read are TGCGCCAGCAGTGAAACGCCGGGGAGCACAGATACG.

About this clone itself: The read ends 3 residues early relative to the CDR3; the germline J gene fills the gap. The chain uses TRBV10-3 and TRBJ2-2, with D perhaps matching TRBD2 (5 bases). V dropped 7 bases and J dropped 5 bases, with 11 bases sitting between them. The CDR3 runs to 13 residues. CDR1 and CDR2 (germline): ENHRY, SYGVKD. CDR3 amino acids: CAITPRGTGELFF. The sequenced part of the CDR3 DNA is TGTGCCATCACCCCCCGGGGTACCGGGGAG.

To note about this clone: The CDR3 extends 3 residues past the end of the read, so its final part is completed from the germline J gene. This chain uses TRBV18 with TRBJ2-7, with D unresolved. V lost 3 bases to trimming and J lost 4 bases, with 4 bases between them. The CDR3 totals 11 residues. The germline CDR1 and CDR2 sequences are KGHSH and LQKENI. CDR3 DNA (partial): TGTGCCAGCTCACCTCAATACGAG. Encoded protein: CASSPQYE. The full-length CDR3 reads as CASSPQYEQYF.

Note on this clone: The CDR3 is cut off 3 residues early in the read; its end comes from the germline J gene. The chain links TRBV6-4 to TRBJ1-6; the D gene is possibly TRBD1 (6 bases). The CDR3 is 15 residues long. Trimming cost V 1 base and J 6 bases, with 10 bases left between them. Germline CDR1 MRHNA, CDR2 SNTAGT. The CDR3 sequence: CASSDFWTANSPLHF. The DNA read from the CDR3 is TGTGCCAGCAGTGACTTTTGGACAGCTAATTCACCC.

Points on this clone: The read ends 3 residues before the CDR3 terminus; that terminus is restored from the germline J gene. This chain links TRBV5-1 with TRBJ2-3; 9 bases map to TRBD1. The CDR3 is 15 residues long. Trimming cost V 4 bases and J 5 bases; bases outside gene matches: 8. In germline, CDR1 is SGHRS, CDR2 YFSETQ. The covered CDR3 bases are TGCGCCAGCAGCCCAGGACAGGGGAGGGGAGATACG. The encoded protein is CASSPGQGRGDT. In full, the CDR3 is CASSPGQGRGDTQYF.

The sequenced part of the CDR3 DNA is TGTGCCACCAGGACAGGGATAAGCGACGAG. Translating it yields CATRTGISDE. In full, the CDR3 is CATRTGISDEQYF. This chain joins TRBV19 and TRBJ2-7, with TRBD1 matching over 8 bases. The sequence runs out 3 residues before the end of the CDR3; the remainder is reconstructed from the germline J gene. V lost 10 bases and J lost 5; bases outside the gene matches: 10. This CDR3 has 13 residues. Per the germline V gene, CDR1 is LNHDA and CDR2 is SQIVND (reference sequence).

As to this clone: The read finishes 3 residues shy of the CDR3 end, and the germline J gene is used to complete it. V gene TRBV2 combines with J gene TRBJ1-5; TRBD1 matches 7 bases. V lost 6 bases, J lost 3 bases, and 11 bases stayed unmatched. Germline CDR1 reads SNHLY; CDR2 reads FYNNEI. The CDR3 runs to 16 residues. This chain's CDR3 is CASSWGAGGNNQPQHF. Incomplete CDR3 DNA: TGTGCCAGCAGCTGGGGGGCAGGGGGAAACAATCAGCCC.

The CDR3 here is CASSFLSGGAETQYF. The CDR3 bases that were read are TGTGCCAGCAGTTTTCTGTCAGGGGGAGCAGAGACC. This chain connects TRBV28 to TRBJ2-5, with TRBD1 matching over 7 bases. The read comes to an end 3 residues before the CDR3 does, leaving the germline J gene to fill in the end. CDR3 length: 15 amino acids. Germline V CDR1 and CDR2: MDHEN, SYDVKM. Unmatched junction bases numbered 8, after V lost 3 bases and J lost 4 bases.

With regard to this clone: With the read ending 3 residues before the CDR3 end, the germline J gene is used to fill in that end. V is TRBV10-1 and J is TRBJ1-3; 8 bases line up with TRBD1. The length of the CDR3 is 13 residues. Germline CDR1 and CDR2: WNHNN and SYGVQD (reference sequence). V shed 10 bases and J 2 bases; nucleotides not matched to a gene: 4. CDR3 DNA, as far as it was read: TGCGCCACTTCAGGGGGCCCTGGAAACACC. As protein: CATSGGPGNT. The full CDR3 protein reads CATSGGPGNTIYF.

Turning to this clone: The read halts 3 residues ahead of the CDR3 end, with the missing end drawn from the germline J gene. This chain joins TRBV18 and TRBJ1-1; perhaps TRBD1 as D (6 bases). Trimming removed 3 bases at V and 0 bases at J, with 11 bases between. Germline V gives CDR1 KGHSH, CDR2 LQKENI. CDR3 length: 15 residues. The chain's CDR3 is CASSPTGPLNTEAFF. Partial CDR3 DNA: TGTGCCAGCTCACCGACAGGTCCACTGAACACTGAA.

The CDR3 protein is CASSPDGGAYNEQFF. The CDR3 bases that were read are TGTGCCAGTAGTCCCGACGGGGGGGCCTACAATGAG. The rearrangement links TRBV19 to TRBJ2-1; 8 bases are a match to TRBD2. Read data end 3 residues before the CDR3 end; the end is taken from the germline J gene. V lost 5 bases to trimming and J lost 2 bases; unmatched junction nucleotides: 5. Germline loops: CDR1 LNHDA, CDR2 SQIVND (reference sequence). The CDR3 contains 15 residues. The variable domain in full, completed from reference TRBV19 and TRBJ2-1, reads DGGITQSPKYLFRKEGQNVTLSCEQNLNHDAMYWYRQDPGQGLRLIYYSQIVNDFQKGDIAEGYSVSREKKESFPLTVTSAQKNPTAFYLCASSPDGGAYNEQFFGPGTRLTVL.

In the case of this clone: The read is 3 residues too short to cover the CDR3 end, so that end is filled in from the germline J gene. The chain carries TRBV5-1 and TRBJ1-2; TRBD1 matches 7 bases. The CDR3 consists of 12 residues. Germline values: CDR1 SGHRS, CDR2 YFSETQ. With V trimmed by 4 bases and J by 5 bases, 2 bases remained unmatched. The CDR3 sequence: CASSTDRYGYTF. Partial CDR3 DNA: TGCGCCAGCAGCACGGACAGGTATGGC.

Comments on this clone: The missing CDR3 end, 3 residues past where the read stops, is filled in from the germline J gene. The rearrangement links TRBV19 to TRBJ2-5; TRBD2 matches 9 bases. CDR1 and CDR2 (germline): LNHDA, SQIVND (reference sequence). V was clipped by 5 bases and J by 3 bases; unmatched bases: 10. The CDR3 consists of 16 residues. The covered CDR3 bases are TGTGCCAGTAGTTCCCACGGTGCTAGCGGGGAAGAGACC. It translates to CASSSHGASGEET. The full CDR3 protein reads CASSSHGASGEETQYF. The full variable domain, completed using reference TRBV19 and TRBJ2-5, is DGGITQSPKYLFRKEGQNVTLSCEQNLNHDAMYWYRQDPGQGLRLIYYSQIVNDFQKGDIAEGYSVSREKKESFPLTVTSAQKNPTAFYLCASSSHGASGEETQYFGPGTRLLVL.

Note on this clone: The read is 3 residues too short to cover the CDR3 end, so that end is filled in from the germline J gene. This sequence joins TRBV29-1 and TRBJ2-7, with D perhaps matching TRBD2 (5 bases). V lost 4 bases, J lost 0 bases, and 10 bases lay in between. The CDR3 has 13 amino acids. Germline CDR1 reads SQVTM; CDR2 reads ANQGSEA. CDR3 bases read: TGCAGCGTTGCCGGGGTTGGCTCCTACGAG. Its protein is CSVAGVGSYE. The full-length CDR3 reads as CSVAGVGSYEQYF.

For this clone: The CDR3 extends 3 residues past the end of the read, so its final part is completed from the germline J gene. This sequence joins TRBV6-7 and TRBJ1-6; 8 positions match TRBD1. TRBV6-7 is treated as an ORF (open reading frame) with a function not yet certain. Trimming at V came to 5 bases and at J to 7 bases, leaving 7 bases not matched to a gene. The CDR3 is 15 residues long. The sequenced CDR3 bases are TGTGCCAGCAGTGGCGAGACAGGGGTGAATTCACCC. Amino acid sequence: CASSGETGVNSP. The entire CDR3 sequence reads CASSGETGVNSPLHF.

In the case of this clone: With the read ending 3 residues before the CDR3 end, the germline J gene is used to fill in that end. J is TRBJ1-4 and V is TRBV19; TRBD1 matches 7 bases. Per germline, CDR1 LNHDA and CDR2 SQIVND (reference sequence). J lost 7 bases, V lost 6 bases, and 11 bases had no gene match. This CDR3 is built from 15 residues. CDR3 protein: CASRTGQLDSEKLFF. Partial CDR3 DNA: TGTGCCAGTAGGACGGGACAGTTAGATAGTGAAAAA. Variable domain in full (rest from reference TRBV19 and TRBJ1-4): DGGITQSPKYLFRKEGQNVTLSCEQNLNHDAMYWYRQDPGQGLRLIYYSQIVNDFQKGDIAEGYSVSREKKESFPLTVTSAQKNPTAFYLCASRTGQLDSEKLFFGSGTQLSVL.

Remarks on this clone: The missing CDR3 end, 3 residues past where the read stops, is filled in from the germline J gene. This sequence joins TRBV29-1 and TRBJ1-2; D gene uncertain. This CDR3 has 11 amino acids. With 2 bases removed from V and 6 bases from J, the gap between germline ends came to 7 bases. Germline-derived CDR1 and CDR2 are SQVTM and ANQGSEA. The CDR3 sequence: CSVERADGYTF. CDR3 DNA, as far as it was read: TGCAGCGTTGAAAGGGCAGATGGC.